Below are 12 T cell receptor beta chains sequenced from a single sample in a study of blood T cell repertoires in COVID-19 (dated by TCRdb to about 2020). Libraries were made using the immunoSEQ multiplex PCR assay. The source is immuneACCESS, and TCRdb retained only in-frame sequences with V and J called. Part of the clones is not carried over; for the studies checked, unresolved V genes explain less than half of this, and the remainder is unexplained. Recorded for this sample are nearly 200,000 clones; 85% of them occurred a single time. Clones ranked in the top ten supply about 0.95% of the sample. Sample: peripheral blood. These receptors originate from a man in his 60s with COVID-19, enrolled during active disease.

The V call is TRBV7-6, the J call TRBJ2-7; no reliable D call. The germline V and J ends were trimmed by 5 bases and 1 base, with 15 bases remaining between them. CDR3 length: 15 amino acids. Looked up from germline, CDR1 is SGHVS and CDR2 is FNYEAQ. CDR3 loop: CASSRSGAQSYEQYF. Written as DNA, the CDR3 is TGTGCCAGCAGCCGCTCTGGAGCCCAGTCCTACGAGCAGTACTTC.

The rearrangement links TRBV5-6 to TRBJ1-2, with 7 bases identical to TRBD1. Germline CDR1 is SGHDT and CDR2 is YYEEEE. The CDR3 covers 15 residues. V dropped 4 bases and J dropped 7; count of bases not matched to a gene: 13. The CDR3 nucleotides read TGTGCCAGCAGCCCCCCGCAGGGGGGACCCGTTGGCTACACCTTC. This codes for CASSPPQGGPVGYTF. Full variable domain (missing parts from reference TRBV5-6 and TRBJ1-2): DAGVTQSPTHLIKTRGQQVTLRCSPKSGHDTVSWYQQALGQGPQFIFQYYEEEERQRGNFPDRFSGHQFPNYSSELNVNALLLGDSALYLCASSPPQGGPVGYTFGSGTRLTVV.

Here the CDR3 reads CASSWDSDTNQPQHF. DNA for the CDR3: TGTGCCAGTAGCTGGGACAGTGATACCAATCAGCCCCAGCATTTT. The chain links TRBV19 to TRBJ1-5; 7 bases are shared with TRBD1. V lost 6 bases to trimming and J lost 3 bases; unmatched junction nucleotides: 8. Germline V CDR1 and CDR2: LNHDA, SQIVND (reference sequence). The CDR3 contains 15 residues.

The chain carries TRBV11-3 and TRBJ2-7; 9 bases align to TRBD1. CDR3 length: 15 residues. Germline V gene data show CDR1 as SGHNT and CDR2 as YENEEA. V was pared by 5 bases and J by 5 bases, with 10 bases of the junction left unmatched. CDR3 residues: CASSPRGTGTHEQYF. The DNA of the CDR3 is TGTGCCAGCAGCCCAAGGGGGACAGGGACCCACGAGCAGTACTTC.

The CDR3 coding sequence is TGTGCCGGTGACAGAACCGGTCATGAAAAACTGTTTTTT. Its translation: CAGDRTGHEKLFF. The chain has TRBV27 and TRBJ1-4, with D perhaps TRBD1 (5 bases). Germline V gene data show CDR1 as MNHEY and CDR2 as SMNVEV (reference sequence). This CDR3 is 13 amino acids long. V was clipped by 11 bases and J by 6 bases, with 16 bases between them.

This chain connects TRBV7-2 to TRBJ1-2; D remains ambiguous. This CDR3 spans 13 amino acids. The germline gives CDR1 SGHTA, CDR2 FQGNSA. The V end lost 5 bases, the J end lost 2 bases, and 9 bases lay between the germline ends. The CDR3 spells CASSQQANYGYTF. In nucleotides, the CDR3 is TGTGCCAGCAGCCAGCAGGCGAACTATGGCTACACCTTC.

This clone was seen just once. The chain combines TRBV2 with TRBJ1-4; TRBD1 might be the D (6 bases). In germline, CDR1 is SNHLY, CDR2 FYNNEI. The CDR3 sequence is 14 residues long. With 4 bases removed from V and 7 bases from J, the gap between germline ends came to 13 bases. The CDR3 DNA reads TGTGCCAGCAGTGTAGGGGGTGGTTCTGAAAAACTGTTTTTT. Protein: CASSVGGGSEKLFF.

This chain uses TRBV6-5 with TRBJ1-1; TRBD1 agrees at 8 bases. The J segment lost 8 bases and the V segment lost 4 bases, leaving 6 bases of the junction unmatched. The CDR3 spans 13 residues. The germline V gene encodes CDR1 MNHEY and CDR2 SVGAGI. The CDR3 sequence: CASSSQGAGEAFF. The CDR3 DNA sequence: TGTGCCAGCAGTTCTCAGGGGGCCGGAGAAGCTTTCTTT.

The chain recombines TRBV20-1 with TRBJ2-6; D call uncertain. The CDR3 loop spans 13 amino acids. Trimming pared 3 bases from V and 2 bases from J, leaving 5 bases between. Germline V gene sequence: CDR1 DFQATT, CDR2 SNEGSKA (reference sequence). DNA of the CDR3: TGCAGTGCTAGTAGCCCTGGGGCCAACGTCCTGACTTTC. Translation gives CSASSPGANVLTF.

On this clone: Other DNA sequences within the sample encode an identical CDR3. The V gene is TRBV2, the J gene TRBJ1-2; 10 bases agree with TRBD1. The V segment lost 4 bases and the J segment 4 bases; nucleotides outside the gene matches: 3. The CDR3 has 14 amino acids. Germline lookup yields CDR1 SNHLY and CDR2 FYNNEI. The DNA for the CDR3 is TGTGCCAGCAGTGGGGACAGGGGAGGCTATGGCTACACCTTC. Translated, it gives CASSGDRGGYGYTF. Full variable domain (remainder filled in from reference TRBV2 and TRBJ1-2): EPEVTQTPSHQVTQMGQEVILRCVPISNHLYFYWYRQILGQKVEFLVSFYNNEISEKSEIFDDQFSVERPDGSNFTLKIRSTKLEDSAMYFCASSGDRGGYGYTFGSGTRLTVV.

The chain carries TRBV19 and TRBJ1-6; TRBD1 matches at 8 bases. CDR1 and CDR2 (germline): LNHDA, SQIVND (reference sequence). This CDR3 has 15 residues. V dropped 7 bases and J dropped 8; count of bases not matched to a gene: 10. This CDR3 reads CASNTGQGVYSPLHF. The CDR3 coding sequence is TGTGCCAGTAACACCGGACAGGGCGTTTATTCACCCCTCCACTTT.

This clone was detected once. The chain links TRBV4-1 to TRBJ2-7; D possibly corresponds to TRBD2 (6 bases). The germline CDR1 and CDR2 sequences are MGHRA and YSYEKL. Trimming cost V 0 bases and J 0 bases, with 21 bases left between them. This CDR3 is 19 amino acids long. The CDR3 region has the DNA TGCGCCAGCAGCCAAGATCTTGGGGGGTTCAAGCGGAGCTCCTACGAGCAGTACTTC. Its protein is CASSQDLGGFKRSSYEQYF.